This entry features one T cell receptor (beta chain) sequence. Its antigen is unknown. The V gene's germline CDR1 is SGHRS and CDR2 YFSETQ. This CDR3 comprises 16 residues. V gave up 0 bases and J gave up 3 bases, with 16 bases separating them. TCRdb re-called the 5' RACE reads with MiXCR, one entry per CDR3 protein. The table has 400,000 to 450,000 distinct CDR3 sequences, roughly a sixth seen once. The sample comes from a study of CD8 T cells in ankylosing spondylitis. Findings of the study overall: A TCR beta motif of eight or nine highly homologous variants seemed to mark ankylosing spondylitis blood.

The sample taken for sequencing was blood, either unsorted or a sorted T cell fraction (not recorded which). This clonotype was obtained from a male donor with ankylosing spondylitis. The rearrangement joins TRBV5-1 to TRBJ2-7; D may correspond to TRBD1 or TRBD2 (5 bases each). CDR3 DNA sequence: TGCGCCAGCAGCTTGGCCGGGGACGGTAAGAACTACGAGCAGTACTTC. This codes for CASSLAGDGKNYEQYF.